Listed here are 27 T cell receptor beta chains from one sample, sequenced in a study of low-dose radiotherapy and immunotherapy resistance in tumors (dated by TCRdb to about 2022). Sequencing instrument: Illumina MiniSeq. Superscript III and a set of TRAV- and TRBV-specific primers were used to synthesize first-strand cDNA, so that both TCRalpha and TCRbeta chains were covered. TCRs were amplified with Phusion for around 18 PCR cycles, with a constant-region primer paired with the adapter attached to the V primers. Using fastp trimming at Q25 and MiXCR clonotype assembly, TCRdb reanalyzed the public sequencing data and kept in-frame beta chains. A single entry per CDR3 protein holds the most common genes and DNA from its merged rows. In all, the sample holds 85,000 to 95,000 distinct CDR3 sequences, and around 9.2% of those were seen once. The top ten clones comprise roughly 1% of the sample. Explained via the paper, the time point label denotes: before trial treatment.

The sample in question was PBMCs, obtained before treatment. The receptors were sampled from a male donor with prostate cancer.

This clonotype was counted many times. The chain combines TRBV7-2 with TRBJ2-1, with 8 bases identical to TRBD2. V lost 6 bases and J lost 9; bases outside the gene matches: 10. Germline CDR1 and CDR2: SGHTA and FQGNSA. CDR3 length: 14 amino acids. For the CDR3, the DNA is TGTGCCAGCAGTACGGGACTAGGAGATAGTGAGCAGTTCTTC. Translating it yields CASSTGLGDSEQFF.

The sample holds many counts of this clonotype. The genes are TRBV4-1 and TRBJ2-1; 7 nucleotides agree with TRBD2. The CDR3 has 16 residues. The V segment lost 3 bases and the J segment 4 bases; nucleotides outside the gene matches: 9. Germline assignment: CDR1 MGHRA and CDR2 YSYEKL. This CDR3 reads CASSQKYASGYNEQFF. In DNA form, the CDR3 reads TGCGCCAGCAGCCAGAAGTACGCTAGCGGTTACAATGAGCAGTTCTTC.

This clonotype was seen many times. The V and J genes are TRBV11-2 and TRBJ2-1; 9 nucleotides match TRBD2. The length of the CDR3 is 15 residues. V lost 6 bases and J lost 6; bases outside the gene matches: 9. Germline V gene sequence: CDR1 SGHAT, CDR2 FQNNGV. The CDR3 loop reads CASSGDRLAANEQFF. CDR3 in DNA: TGTGCCAGCAGTGGGGACAGACTAGCGGCCAATGAGCAGTTCTTC. The whole variable domain, filled in from reference TRBV11-2 and TRBJ2-1, reads EAGVAQSPRYKIIEKRQSVAFWCNPISGHATLYWYQQILGQGPKLLIQFQNNGVVDDSQLPKDRFSAERLKGVDSTLKIQPAKLEDSAVYLCASSGDRLAANEQFFGPGTRLTVL.

This clonotype was detected many times. The rearrangement links TRBV19 to TRBJ1-5; TRBD1 aligns across 7 bases. Germline trimming cut 6 bases from V and 3 bases from J; bases unmatched to any gene: 5. The CDR3 is 14 amino acids. Germline V gene sequence: CDR1 LNHDA, CDR2 SQIVND (reference sequence). The CDR3 sequence: CASRMGQNNQPQHF. The CDR3 nucleotides are TGTGCCAGTAGGATGGGACAGAACAATCAGCCCCAGCATTTT.

The sample holds many counts of this clonotype. A read error may produce the germline difference seen at one junction end. The J gene is TRBJ2-1, the V gene TRBV10-3, with 12 bases that match TRBD2. Germline V gene data show CDR1 as ENHRY and CDR2 as SYGVKD. This CDR3 region has 14 residues. This CDR3 reads CAISDLAGGPAPLF. As DNA, the CDR3 is TGTGCCATCAGTGACCTAGCGGGAGGGCCGGCGCCGCTCTTC.

This clonotype has a count of ten or more. The V and J genes are TRBV9 and TRBJ2-5, with TRBD2 as a possible D gene (5 bases). The CDR3 runs to 15 residues. Between the trimmed V and J ends, which lost 0 bases and 4 bases, there was a span of 13 bases. Germline values: CDR1 SGDLS, CDR2 YYNGEE. The CDR3 DNA follows: TGTGCCAGCAGCGTAGGGGTGGGAGCCCGAGAGACCCAGTACTTC. This sequence encodes CASSVGVGARETQYF.

At least ten counts were recorded for this clonotype. The CDR3 DNA reads TGCAGCGTTGAAAGCCTGGGAGGTGAGCAGTACTTC. This encodes CSVESLGGEQYF. The chain couples TRBV29-1 to TRBJ2-7, with a possible D match to TRBD2 (6 bases). The length of the CDR3 is 12 residues. The ends were cut back, 2 bases at V and 7 bases at J, with 12 bases in the middle. Germline loops: CDR1 SQVTM, CDR2 ANQGSEA.

The chain recombines TRBV24-1 with TRBJ2-5; D possibly corresponds to TRBD1 (6 bases). V lost 3 bases to trimming and J lost 4 bases, with 14 bases between them. Germline lookup yields CDR1 KGHDR and CDR2 SFDVKD. The CDR3 runs to 15 residues. The CDR3 sequence: CATSDPTGLRETQYF. CDR3 sequence (DNA): TGTGCCACCAGTGATCCTACAGGGTTGAGAGAGACCCAGTACTTC.

This clonotype occurred many times. The rearrangement uses TRBV11-2 and TRBJ2-1; a possible D gene is TRBD1 (5 bases). The V gene lost 0 bases and the J gene lost 9 bases, with 12 bases spanning the gap. The CDR3 sequence is 14 residues long. The germline CDR1 and CDR2 sequences are SGHAT and FQNNGV. The CDR3 sequence is CASSLERGLGEQFF. The DNA of the CDR3 is TGTGCCAGCAGCTTAGAAAGGGGCCTCGGTGAGCAGTTCTTC.

With regard to this clonotype: A much more abundant neighbour one base away suggests this may be a read error. The chain has TRBV7-8 and TRBJ2-7; 9 bases line up with TRBD2. Germline V gene data show CDR1 as SGHVS and CDR2 as FQNEAQ. Trimming took 1 base from V and 2 from J; bases not matched to a gene: 6. The length of the CDR3 is 16 residues. The CDR3 protein is CASSLVAGVLAYEQYF. CDR3 nucleotides: TGTGCCAGCAGCTTAGTAGCGGGAGTCCTGGCCTACGAGCAGTACTTC.

This clonotype was seen many times. The V gene is TRBV4-1, the J gene TRBJ2-1, with TRBD2 matching 9 bases. The germline gives CDR1 MGHRA, CDR2 YSYEKL. This CDR3 has 17 amino acids. Trimming cost V 1 base and J 0 bases; bases outside gene matches: 4. This CDR3 is CASSQVAAGGSYNEQFF. CDR3 sequence (DNA): TGCGCCAGCAGCCAAGTGGCAGCGGGGGGCTCCTACAATGAGCAGTTCTTC.

This clonotype was detected ten times or more. The chain joins TRBV7-9 to TRBJ2-7, with D perhaps matching TRBD1 or TRBD2 (5 bases each). The CDR3 has 13 amino acids. CDR1 and CDR2 from the germline V gene are SEHNR and FQNEAQ (reference sequence). Trimming removed 6 bases from V and 3 bases from J, with 12 bases in between. The CDR3: CASSLGPHYEQYF. For the CDR3, the DNA is TGTGCCAGCAGTTTGGGACCGCACTACGAGCAGTACTTC.

The table lists this clonotype with many counts. The chain couples TRBV5-1 to TRBJ1-5; D gene uncertain. The V gene lost 0 bases and the J gene lost 7 bases, with 8 bases spanning the gap. The CDR3 runs 13 residues. Germline CDR1 SGHRS, CDR2 YFSETQ. The CDR3 sequence is CASSLEMGQPQHF. CDR3 DNA: TGCGCCAGCAGCTTGGAAATGGGGCAGCCCCAGCATTTT.

This clonotype was seen a few times. The rearrangement uses TRBV9 and TRBJ2-1; TRBD2 matches 9 bases. Germline V gene lookup returns CDR1 SGDLS and CDR2 YYNGEE. This CDR3 is built from 15 residues. With 3 bases clipped from V and 5 bases from J, the junction kept 6 bases outside the gene matches. CDR3 bases: TGTGCCAGCAGCGCGACTAGCGGACAAGACAATGAGCAGTTCTTC. Protein sequence: CASSATSGQDNEQFF.

This clonotype was found many times. The chain has TRBV5-1 and TRBJ2-1; 10 bases align to TRBD2. Germline loops: CDR1 SGHRS, CDR2 YFSETQ. The length of the CDR3 is 14 residues. The V segment lost 0 bases and the J segment 14 bases; nucleotides outside the gene matches: 8. This CDR3 is CASSLDPAGGGKFF. DNA of the CDR3: TGCGCCAGCAGCTTGGACCCAGCGGGGGGGGGGAAGTTCTTC.

In regard to this clonotype: A read error is likely here: a far larger clone is one base away. This chain links TRBV12-3 or TRBV12-4 with TRBJ2-7, with D perhaps given as TRBD1 or TRBD2 (5 bases each). Trimming shortened V by 8 bases and J by 7 bases, and 21 bases separated the two germline ends. The CDR3 spans 14 residues. The CDR3 region is CASSAGTEYNEQYF. For the CDR3, the DNA is TGTGCCAGCTCCGCCGGGACGGAATACAATGAGCAGTACTTC.

The table lists this clonotype with many counts. The chain couples TRBV19 to TRBJ2-3, with 9 bases fitting TRBD2. Germline V gives CDR1 LNHDA, CDR2 SQIVND (reference sequence). Trimming removed 6 bases from V and 6 bases from J; junction bases left unmatched: 7. The CDR3 sequence is 14 residues long. The CDR3 here is CASRPAGGTDTQYF. The CDR3 DNA is TGTGCCAGTAGACCAGCGGGAGGTACTGATACGCAGTATTTT.

This clonotype was seen ten or more times. The CDR3 sequence is CASSIAGVGSTGELFF. In nucleotides, the CDR3 is TGTGCCAGCAGCATAGCGGGAGTTGGGAGCACCGGGGAGCTGTTTTTT. This chain uses TRBV28 with TRBJ2-2; 9 nucleotides agree with TRBD2. This CDR3 contains 16 residues. CDR1 is MDHEN, CDR2 SYDVKM, per germline. Trimming cost V 6 bases and J 4 bases; bases outside gene matches: 9.

This clonotype was observed at least ten times. J is TRBJ2-1 and V is TRBV6-8; 8 bases agree with TRBD2. The CDR3 contains 15 residues. V lost 4 bases to trimming and J lost 8 bases; unmatched junction nucleotides: 10. Per germline, CDR1 MNHGY and CDR2 SAAAGT. The CDR3 here is CASSLTGTSRDEQFF. CDR3 DNA sequence: TGTGCCAGCAGTTTAACCGGGACTAGTCGCGATGAGCAGTTCTTC.

Only a few counts were recorded for this clonotype. A single base separates this from a much larger clone, so it may be a read error. The chain joins TRBV5-1 to TRBJ2-3; the D gene could be TRBD1 or TRBD2 (5 bases each). Germline CDR1 is SGHRS and CDR2 is YFSETQ. This CDR3 contains 14 residues. The V gene lost 6 bases and the J gene lost 2 bases, with 13 bases spanning the gap. DNA for the CDR3: TGCGCCAGCAACTCCGGGACGCACACAGATACGCAGTATTTT. Protein sequence: CASNSGTHTDTQYF.

This clonotype was recorded at least ten times. The rearrangement joins TRBV12-3 or TRBV12-4 to TRBJ2-7; D unresolved. This CDR3 region has 12 residues. Trimming removed 2 bases at V and 7 bases at J, with 9 bases between. The CDR3 is CASSLSAREQYF. CDR3 nucleotide sequence: TGTGCCAGCAGTTTAAGCGCGCGGGAGCAGTACTTC.

This clonotype has a count of ten or more. The V call is TRBV7-2, the J call TRBJ1-2; D is unclear. Germline V gene sequence: CDR1 SGHTA, CDR2 FQGNSA. Trimming removed 7 bases from V and 0 bases from J, with 12 bases in between. CDR3 length equals 14 residues. The CDR3 sequence is CASTRKETNYGYTF. The CDR3 coding sequence is TGTGCCAGCACCCGTAAAGAGACTAACTATGGCTACACCTTC.

This clonotype was detected many times. This chain joins TRBV20-1 and TRBJ2-5; D is possibly TRBD1 (6 bases). CDR1 and CDR2 (germline): DFQATT, SNEGSKA (reference sequence). The CDR3 has 13 amino acids. The V gene lost 1 base and the J gene lost 5 bases, with 11 bases spanning the gap. CDR3 nucleotide sequence: TGCAGTGCTAGAGTGCCAGGGGTCGAGACCCAGTACTTC. It is translated as CSARVPGVETQYF.

This clonotype occurred many times. V gene TRBV7-2 combines with J gene TRBJ2-7; D is undetermined. The length of the CDR3 is 13 residues. Trimming took 5 bases from V and 6 from J, leaving 14 bases between them. Germline V gene sequence: CDR1 SGHTA, CDR2 FQGNSA. As DNA, the CDR3 is TGTGCCAGCAGCCGTTCGGTCGACCGCGAGCAGTACTTC. Its translation is CASSRSVDREQYF.

This clonotype was counted ten times or more. The V call is TRBV4-3, the J call TRBJ2-6; TRBD2 aligns across 12 bases. The CDR3 contains 18 residues. The ends lost 4 bases at V and 0 bases at J; junction bases unmatched: 4. Germline V lookup: CDR1 LGHNA, CDR2 YSLEER. The CDR3 nucleotides are TGCGCCAGCAGCCGCAAGACTAGCGGGAGCTCTGGGGCCAACGTCCTGACTTTC. Protein: CASSRKTSGSSGANVLTF.

Ten or more counts support this clonotype. The rearrangement links TRBV28 to TRBJ2-7; 7 bases align to TRBD2. Per germline, CDR1 MDHEN and CDR2 SYDVKM. This CDR3 comprises 13 residues. V gave up 5 bases and J gave up 4 bases; unmatched junction bases: 5. The CDR3 here is CASSGLEGYEQYF. In DNA form, the CDR3 reads TGTGCCAGCAGTGGACTAGAGGGATACGAGCAGTACTTC.

This clonotype was detected many times. This rearrangement joins TRBV5-1 to TRBJ1-5; a weak D match, TRBD1 (5 bases). Germline V gene lookup returns CDR1 SGHRS and CDR2 YFSETQ. CDR3 length equals 13 residues. V was cut by 2 bases and J by 11 bases, with 14 bases left in between. As DNA, the CDR3 is TGCGCCAGCAGCTTAGCCCTGGGGGGGGCCCAGCATTTT. The encoded protein is CASSLALGGAQHF.